This TCR beta chain was sequenced in a study of beta chain features in type 1 diabetes (dated by TCRdb to the late 2010s). Regarding the complete study: Patients and healthy donors did not differ in mean age, gender distribution, total cell number or subset yield. A total of 107,917,701 sorted cells were examined across all samples, and the number of cells per subset was strongly correlated with RNA yield. The study compared TCRB repertoires of sorted circulating CD4+ T cell subsets between recently diagnosed type 1 diabetes patients and matched healthy donors. Whereas all 30 or so donors provided naive and central memory subsets, regulatory and stem cell-like memory subsets were isolated from just 8 patients and roughly eight healthy donors.

Concerning this clone: The antigen it binds to is not known. No quality values exist for individual bases; no much larger clone is one base distant.

The High Capacity cDNA Reverse Transcription Kit was used to reverse transcribe all of the isolated RNA, meaning that expressed TCRB transcripts were what got sequenced. Naive, central memory and regulatory T cell samples underwent deep immunoSEQ sequencing, averaging approximately 3.3 million total reads per sample. Sorted cells were lysed in RLT buffer, and RNA was extracted using DNase-treated RNeasy Micro or Mini kits according to cell number. Each cell subset was processed separately to prevent cross-contamination, with patient and healthy donor samples processed together. The immunoSEQ multiplex PCR was used to amplify TCRB sequences from cDNA, generating 87-bp fragments that spanned the CDR3 region. Sequencing of the amplicons was done on the Illumina HiSeq platform. In the paper's pipeline: Synthetic template baselines were used to correct PCR bias computationally, reads within Hamming distance 2 were collapsed, and singletons that could not be merged were discarded. Reads were aligned against IMGT so that V, D and J genes, CDR3 length and insertions or deletions at six rearrangement sites could be assigned. Within each subset, clonotype counts were normalized to the number of sorted cells before true diversity and Gini coefficients were calculated with the tcR R package. The overlap coefficient, calculated on TCRB nucleotide sequences, was used to measure repertoire sharing. Out-of-frame TCRB sequences from naive cells were analyzed as a proxy for the pre-selection repertoire. TCRdb took over this immuneACCESS table, retaining in-frame rearrangements with V and J assigned. Such tables are incomplete; in checked studies, under half of the missing clones stem from an unresolved V gene, and the remainder is unexplained. D and trimming were read from the DNA, whereas the V and J calls and clone size are those reported in that table. The sample table records 900,000 or so clones; roughly 17% of these occur just once. The ten largest account for 0.02% to 0.025% of the sample.

Beyond this particular receptor, the publication reports: Because small numbers of individuals were included in the HLA sub-analyses, any influence of HLA type on TCRB rearrangement was left unresolved. Sequencing cDNA rather than genomic DNA could over-represent highly expressing activated cells, although activation and CD3 levels did not differ between groups. Naive, central memory and regulatory TCRB repertoires appeared to be more alike among patients than among healthy donors. Type 1 diabetes patients showed a moderate but significant shortening of TCRB CDR3 length in all four CD4+ subsets. Patients with type 1 diabetes made fewer insertions and deleted more nucleotides at VDJ recombination sites, implying thymic rearrangement abnormalities. PCR might favor shorter templates, but patient and control samples were amplified and corrected together, so any skew would affect both groups equally.

A single peripheral blood draw of roughly 0.11 L on average was collected from each donor into heparinised tubes. Naive, central memory, regulatory and stem cell-like memory CD4+ T cells were sorted on a BD FACSAria II using a panel including CD45RO, CCR7, CD25, CD127, CD95 and CD27. Every sorted population had a purity above 95%. PBMCs were separated immediately by Lymphoprep density gradient centrifugation and were stained directly, without being cultured. So that batch effects would be minimized, each experiment stained and sorted samples in pairs, pairing one healthy donor with one patient. CDR1 and CDR2 are read off the germline V gene as MDHEN and SYDVKM. V is trimmed back by 5 bases and J by 6 bases, and the junction contains 12 bases that no gene match accounts for. The CDR3 starts with the cysteine, ends with the phenylalanine, and has 16 residues. The sequence is cut down to CDR3 DNA, 48 bases in frame from base 1.

The receptor was derived from a woman younger than 35 in good health. Source material: naive CD4+ T cells from blood. Reading the label with the study, this specimen's cell subset or site is: true naive CD4+ T cells. The chain is assembled from TRBV28 and TRBJ2-7, with 11 bases in between that match TRBD1. The base sequence is TGTGCCAGCAGTCAACCTTGGGGACAGGGGGTCGGCGAGCAGTACTTC. Its amino acids are CASSQPWGQGVGEQYF.